These 20 T cell receptor beta chains originate from one sample sequenced in a study of shared clonotypes between healthy human individuals. Some clones are missing from TCRdb's copy, which holds only in-frame ones; the method was immunoSEQ multiplex PCR. The sample carries roughly 2.2 million clones, about 90% recorded once. The source material was naive CD4+ T cells from PBMCs. Subset meaning: CD45RA+ positively selected. The receptors here all came from a man younger than 30 in good health. Some clones in this sample may be carry-over from other donors' samples.

With regard to this clone: Other DNA sequences in this sample translate to the same CDR3. This chain joins TRBV5-4 and TRBJ1-1; no clear D gene. The V and J ends lost 0 bases and 1 base respectively, with 4 bases between them. The CDR3 length is 13 residues. Per germline, CDR1 SGHNT and CDR2 YYREEE (reference sequence). CDR3 bases: TGTGCCAGCAGCTTGGCTAAGAACACTGAAGCTTTCTTT. It yields the protein CASSLAKNTEAFF.

The rearrangement joins TRBV27 to TRBJ2-2, with 9 bases fitting TRBD1. CDR1 is MNHEY, CDR2 SMNVEV, per germline (reference sequence). The CDR3 has 16 residues. J gave up 7 bases and V 2 bases, and 8 bases lay outside the gene matches. CDR3 sequence reads: CASSLPIQGAVGELFF. The DNA of the CDR3 is TGTGCCAGCAGTTTACCAATACAGGGGGCCGTCGGGGAGCTGTTTTTT.

This sequence joins TRBV2 and TRBJ1-2; 7 positions match TRBD1. J was trimmed by 3 bases and V by 6 bases; bases with no gene match: 10. The length of the CDR3 is 15 residues. Germline CDR1 and CDR2: SNHLY and FYNNEI. In DNA form, the CDR3 reads TGTGCCAGCAGAGGGGGCAGGGTGGGAGACTATGGCTACACCTTC. Encoded protein: CASRGGRVGDYGYTF.

Of note for this clone: Other DNA sequences in this specimen translate into the identical CDR3. The chain uses TRBV27 and TRBJ2-7; weak D call: TRBD2 (5 bases). The CDR3 totals 14 residues. With 0 bases removed from V and 0 bases from J, the gap between germline ends came to 6 bases. CDR1 is MNHEY and CDR2 is SMNVEV in the germline V gene (reference sequence). The CDR3 protein is CASSLSAGSYEQYF. In DNA, the CDR3 is TGTGCCAGCAGTTTATCGGCGGGCTCCTACGAGCAGTACTTC.

The chain combines TRBV6-1 with TRBJ1-1; no clear D. V was cut by 1 base and J by 11 bases, with 14 bases left in between. CDR1 is MNHNS and CDR2 is SASEGT in the germline V gene. The CDR3 has 13 residues. In DNA, the CDR3 is TGTGCCAGCAGTGAAGATGGGCAGACCCGGGCTTTCTTT. As protein: CASSEDGQTRAFF.

The chain carries TRBV29-1 and TRBJ1-5; D call uncertain. V gave up 4 bases and J gave up 6 bases, with 13 bases separating them. The CDR3 spans 13 residues. Germline assignment: CDR1 SQVTM and CDR2 ANQGSEA. The CDR3 loop is CSVVYEGGQPQHF. The DNA for the CDR3 is TGCAGCGTTGTTTACGAAGGTGGTCAGCCCCAGCATTTT. Variable domain in full (rest from reference TRBV29-1 and TRBJ1-5): SAVISQKPSRDICQRGTSLTIQCQVDSQVTMMFWYRQQPGQSLTLIATANQGSEATYESGFVIDKFPISRPNLTFSTLTVSNMSPEDSSIYLCSVVYEGGQPQHFGDGTRLSIL.

The rearrangement uses TRBV5-6 and TRBJ2-7; 10 bases line up with TRBD2. The ends lost 5 bases at V and 5 bases at J; junction bases unmatched: 13. Germline CDR1 reads SGHDT; CDR2 reads YYEEEE. The CDR3 has 16 residues. This CDR3 reads CASSNVAGGAPDEQYF. The DNA for the CDR3 is TGTGCCAGCAGTAACGTAGCGGGAGGCGCCCCCGACGAGCAGTACTTC. The full variable domain, with the rest looked up from reference TRBV5-6 and TRBJ2-7, is DAGVTQSPTHLIKTRGQQVTLRCSPKSGHDTVSWYQQALGQGPQFIFQYYEEEERQRGNFPDRFSGHQFPNYSSELNVNALLLGDSALYLCASSNVAGGAPDEQYFGPGTRLTVT.

This clone showed up just once. The rearrangement links TRBV11-3 to TRBJ1-1; D might be TRBD1 (6 bases). Germline V gives CDR1 SGHNT, CDR2 YENEEA. Trimming pared 1 base from V and 4 bases from J, leaving 16 bases between. The length of the CDR3 is 16 residues. CDR3 in amino acids: CASSLGPGAGSTEAFF. DNA of the CDR3: TGTGCCAGCAGCTTAGGTCCGGGGGCCGGCAGCACTGAAGCTTTCTTT.

The CDR3 here is CASSLLGTSGSLSLEQYF. The CDR3 nucleotides are TGCGCCAGCAGCTTGCTTGGGACTAGCGGGAGTCTTAGCTTAGAGCAGTACTTC. This chain joins TRBV5-1 and TRBJ2-7, with TRBD2 matching over 14 bases. V shed 1 base, J shed 7 bases, and the junction held 13 bases outside the gene matches. The CDR3 loop spans 18 amino acids. Per the germline V gene, CDR1 is SGHRS and CDR2 is YFSETQ.

The CDR3 nucleotides are TGCGCCAGCAGTACAGGGGGCAGAACTAATGAAAAACTGTTTTTT. Translating it yields CASSTGGRTNEKLFF. J is TRBJ1-4 and V is TRBV10-1; 9 bases are shared with TRBD1. This CDR3 contains 15 residues. CDR1 and CDR2 (germline): WNHNN, SYGVQD (reference sequence). V gave up 5 bases and J gave up 1 base; unmatched junction bases: 2.

The chain is built from TRBV2 and TRBJ1-3; perhaps TRBD1 as D (6 bases). The germline V gene has CDR1 SNHLY and CDR2 FYNNEI. This CDR3 region has 16 residues. The V and J ends lost 3 bases and 1 base respectively, with 13 bases between them. The CDR3 loop reads CASSDRSTGSGNTIYF. The CDR3, as DNA: TGTGCCAGCAGTGATCGAAGTACAGGGTCTGGAAACACCATATATTTT. Using reference TRBV2 and TRBJ1-3 for the parts outside the CDR3, the full variable domain is EPEVTQTPSHQVTQMGQEVILRCVPISNHLYFYWYRQILGQKVEFLVSFYNNEISEKSEIFDDQFSVERPDGSNFTLKIRSTKLEDSAMYFCASSDRSTGSGNTIYFGEGSWLTVV.

This chain links TRBV29-1 with TRBJ2-7, with D perhaps matching TRBD1 (5 bases). Deletions cut 6 bases from V and 1 base from J, with 7 bases between. There are 11 residues in the CDR3. CDR1 is SQVTM, CDR2 ANQGSEA, per germline. Written as DNA, the CDR3 is TGCAGCGTGACAGAATCCTACGAGCAGTACTTC. Translating it yields CSVTESYEQYF.

J is TRBJ1-1 and V is TRBV6-1; D call uncertain. The CDR3 runs 14 residues. CDR1 and CDR2 (germline): MNHNS, SASEGT. The V and J ends lost 8 bases and 1 base respectively, with 14 bases between them. DNA of the CDR3: TGTGCCAGCCGAGATCCCCGGGGGAACACTGAAGCTTTCTTT. Its translation: CASRDPRGNTEAFF.

Worth noting for this clone: Other nucleotide sequences in the sample specify the same CDR3. This rearrangement joins TRBV7-9 to TRBJ1-5, with 7 bases fitting TRBD1. CDR3 length: 14 residues. J gave up 3 bases and V 5 bases, and 4 bases lay outside the gene matches. CDR1 is SEHNR and CDR2 is FQNEAQ in the germline V gene (reference sequence). Here the CDR3 reads CASSLDRANQPQHF. DNA for the CDR3: TGTGCCAGCAGCCTCGACAGGGCCAATCAGCCCCAGCATTTT.

As for this clone: The junction and the germline gene differ at one end; a read error may be behind it. The chain joins TRBV6-5 to TRBJ1-1, with D uncertain. Per germline, CDR1 MNHEY and CDR2 SVGAGI. CDR3 length: 12 residues. In DNA, the CDR3 is TGTGCCTGCAGCCCCGGGAGAACTGAAGCTTTCTTT. Its protein is CACSPGRTEAFF.

The chain combines TRBV7-9 with TRBJ2-5, with unresolved D. The germline V and J ends were trimmed by 5 bases and 1 base, with 20 bases remaining between them. The CDR3 is made up of 17 amino acids. The germline V gene has CDR1 SEHNR and CDR2 FQNEAQ (reference sequence). CDR3 region: CASSPTAVGFGQETQYF. The DNA for the CDR3 is TGTGCCAGCAGCCCCACGGCTGTGGGGTTCGGCCAAGAGACCCAGTACTTC.

The V and J genes are TRBV6-5 and TRBJ2-7, with 7 bases matching TRBD1. V gave up 2 bases and J gave up 5 bases; unmatched junction bases: 9. Germline loops: CDR1 MNHEY, CDR2 SVGAGI. The CDR3 has 15 residues. This chain's CDR3 is CASSYRQGFNHEQYF. The DNA of the CDR3 is TGTGCCAGCAGTTACAGACAGGGCTTTAACCACGAGCAGTACTTC.

The chain couples TRBV28 to TRBJ2-1, with D perhaps TRBD2 (6 bases). CDR3 length: 13 amino acids. V lost 5 bases and J 7 bases, leaving 12 bases between the germline ends. Germline V lookup: CDR1 MDHEN, CDR2 SYDVKM. Here the CDR3 reads CASSTRGWNEQFF. The DNA for the CDR3 is TGTGCCAGCAGTACCCGGGGGTGGAATGAGCAGTTCTTC.

This rearrangement joins TRBV6-5 to TRBJ1-2; maybe TRBD1 (6 bases). Germline V gene lookup returns CDR1 MNHEY and CDR2 SVGAGI. The CDR3 has 13 amino acids. V was trimmed by 7 bases and J by 6 bases, leaving 15 bases between them. The CDR3 nucleotides read TGTGCCAGCACCGAGGACAGAGGAGATGGCTACACCTTC. Encoded protein: CASTEDRGDGYTF.

The chain has TRBV2 and TRBJ1-1; D possibly corresponds to TRBD1 (5 bases). The CDR3 totals 14 residues. Germline V gives CDR1 SNHLY, CDR2 FYNNEI. The ends were cut back, 8 bases at V and 0 bases at J, with 13 bases in the middle. The CDR3 DNA is TGTGCCAGCGGGGGGAAGTTCTTGAACACTGAAGCTTTCTTT. It specifies CASGGKFLNTEAFF. The full variable domain, in which reference TRBV2 and TRBJ1-1 provide the parts outside the CDR3, is EPEVTQTPSHQVTQMGQEVILRCVPISNHLYFYWYRQILGQKVEFLVSFYNNEISEKSEIFDDQFSVERPDGSNFTLKIRSTKLEDSAMYFCASGGKFLNTEAFFGQGTRLTVV.